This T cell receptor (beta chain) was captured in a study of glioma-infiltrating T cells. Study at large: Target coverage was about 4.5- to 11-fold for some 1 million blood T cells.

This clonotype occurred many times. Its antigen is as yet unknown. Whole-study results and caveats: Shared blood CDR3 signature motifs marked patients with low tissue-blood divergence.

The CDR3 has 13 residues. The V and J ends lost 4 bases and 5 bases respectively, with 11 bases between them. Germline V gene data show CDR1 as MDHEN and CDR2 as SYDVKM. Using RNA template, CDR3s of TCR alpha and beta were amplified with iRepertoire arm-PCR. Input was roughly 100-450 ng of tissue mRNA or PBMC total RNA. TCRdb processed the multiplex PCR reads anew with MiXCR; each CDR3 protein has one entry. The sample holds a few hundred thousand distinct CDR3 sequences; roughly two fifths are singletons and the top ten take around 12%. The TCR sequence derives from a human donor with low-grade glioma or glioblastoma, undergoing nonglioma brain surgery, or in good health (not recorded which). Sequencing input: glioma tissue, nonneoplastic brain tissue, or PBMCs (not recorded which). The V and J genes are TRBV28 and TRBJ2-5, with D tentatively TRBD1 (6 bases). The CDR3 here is CASSSQGGETQYF. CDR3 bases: TGTGCCAGCAGTTCACAGGGTGGGGAGACCCAGTACTTC.